What follows is one TCR beta chain and its context. What it binds is unknown. This sample is part of a study of T-cell memory formation after mild COVID-19. Study-level findings and limits: Unconfirmed was the SARS-CoV-2 specificity of second-wave clones that peaked on day 37. Shrinking CD4+ clones were chiefly CM and EM; CD8+ ones were chiefly EMRA.

Germline-derived CDR1 and CDR2 are MGHDK and SYGVNS. The CDR3 consists of 14 residues. V was trimmed by 0 bases and J by 6 bases, leaving 11 bases between them. TCRdb recomputed calls from the 5' RACE reads with MiXCR, one row per CDR3 protein. The sample lists roughly 70,000 distinct CDR3 sequences, over 15% occurring once. Sequencing used PBMCs or a T cell subset sorted from them (not recorded which). The V call is TRBV25-1, the J call TRBJ1-2, with D perhaps TRBD1 (6 bases). This clonotype was sampled from an adult woman who had mild COVID-19 (a few samples of this study predate the infection). Cell type and time point are not known. DNA of the CDR3: TGTGCCAGCAGTGAATATATTCGACAGGATGGCTACACCTTC. The encoded protein is CASSEYIRQDGYTF.